The TCR beta chain described here comes from a study of blood T cell repertoires in COVID-19 (dated by TCRdb to 2018 to 2020). For the wider study: The collaborator samples originated in the United States, Italy and Spain and spanned the acute and convalescent phases of COVID-19. The material from the prospective study consisted of cDNA or gDNA derived from T cells, B-cell-depleted T cells, or PBMCs. Subjects who had been exposed to COVID-19, were actively infected with it, or had recovered from it provided the deeply sampled blood TCRbeta repertoires that made up the dataset. A freely available public database, intended as a resource for researchers studying the immune response to SARS-CoV-2, is where the repertoires were released. The samples were drawn from two sources: the first 160 participants of the ongoing ImmuneRACE study, and some 1,300 subjects contributed by 6 global collaborators. The sample metadata nearly always contained a de-identified subject ID, COVID-19 status, age in years and sex. Where available, HLA class I and class II types were taken from metadata supplied by the sample provider and were not determined by assay-based typing.

TCRbeta CDR3 regions were amplified from genomic DNA by means of the immunoSEQ Assay, a bias-controlled multiplex PCR. In the original analysis: Within the assay, amplification of reference gene primers was used to estimate how many nucleated cells each sample contained. To quantify the absolute abundance of each unique TCRbeta CDR3 rearrangement, sequence reads were collapsed and filtered. For each sample, productive Simpson clonality was calculated as the square root of Simpson's diversity index over productive rearrangements. Imported from immuneACCESS, the table was reduced by TCRdb to in-frame sequences with V and J called. These copies leave out some clones; in studies compared against another copy, an unresolved V gene accounts for under half, and the cause of the remainder is not known. That table is the source of V, J and clone size, and D and trimming were worked out from the DNA. Counted in this sample were some 89,000 clones; about 85% of them appeared once. The biggest ten clones account for nearly 4.5% of the sample.

Study-wide conclusions, independent of this receptor: The quantity of clinical and demographic metadata differed by source and by participant and was supplied without curation.

Regarding this clone: The specificity of this receptor is unknown. Per-base quality was not reported, and no clone a single base away is much larger than it.

The cysteine opens and the phenylalanine closes a CDR3 of 16 amino acids. The read is trimmed to its CDR3 DNA, 48 bases read in frame from base 1. Collaborating institutions collected whole blood in K2EDTA tubes following their own protocols. For TCRbeta analysis, collaborators shipped samples as frozen whole blood, isolated PBMCs, or DNA extracted from either of those sample types. Sequencing input: peripheral blood. The TCR comes from a man in his sixties with acute or convalescent COVID-19. This chain joins TRBV21-1 to TRBJ2-2; TRBD1, as called in the table, went unchecked against the DNA. TRBV21-1 is labeled a pseudogene. The bases are TGTGCCAGCAGTCGTACAGGGTATTTCGACACCGGGGAGCTGTTTTTT. Translated, this gives CASSRTGYFDTGELFF.